This T cell receptor beta chain was captured in a study of cytomegalovirus exposure and HLA in healthy donors. In the study overall: The 90 to 150 validation repertoires used a platform that matched the one used for the approximately 670 first-cohort repertoires, as a later analysis reported.

Assay used: immunoSEQ multiplex PCR; TCRdb lists only in-frame clones, some missing. Among 250,000 or so clones listed, 90% were seen once. Findings and caveats of the study: In vitro checks showed that a few CMV-associated chains really do target CMV antigens. There were 150 to 200 TCR beta chains listed as cytomegalovirus-associated.

A word on this clone: Its target is unknown.

The source material was PBMCs. This clonotype was obtained from a woman under 30 in good health and CMV-seronegative.

The CDR3 here is CASSRFSSSGNTIYF. The CDR3 DNA sequence: TGTGCCAGCAGCCGTTTTTCCAGCTCTGGAAACACCATATATTTT. V usage is TRBV28 and J usage is TRBJ1-3; D gene uncertain. Trimming took off 6 bases at V and 0 bases at J, with 12 bases between the two ends. CDR1 is MDHEN, CDR2 SYDVKM, per germline. The length of the CDR3 is 15 residues.